This T cell receptor (beta chain) was sequenced for a study of T cell responses to AZD1222 COVID-19 vaccine. Sequencing was performed with immunoSEQ multiplex PCR; in TCRdb, only in-frame clones are kept and a portion is missing. Here the sample spans around 140,000 clones, 92% being singletons. Study findings and constraints: When two AZD1222 doses had been given, Spike-specific TCR breadth and depth rose. Vaccine-associated CD4 TCRs ranged over spike, dominating at 160-218 and 743-854. The donor cohort was predominantly white British with a female majority, and clonal diversity may have been underestimated.

The V gene's germline CDR1 is MGHRA and CDR2 YSYEKL. The CDR3 spans 13 residues. With 4 bases removed from V and 1 base from J, the gap between germline ends came to 7 bases. About this clone: Antigen: not known.

The sequence derives from an adult in good health. The sample was peripheral blood, taken on day 0 of AZD1222 vaccination. V and J are TRBV4-1 and TRBJ2-5, with D unresolved. The CDR3, as DNA: TGCGCCAGCAGCCTTATTTTCCAAGAGACCCAGTACTTC. As protein: CASSLIFQETQYF.